A selection of T cell receptor beta chains follows, all from one sample in a study of blood T cell repertoires in COVID-19. Only in-frame clones appear in the TCRdb table, and some are missing; sequencing was by immunoSEQ multiplex PCR. The sample carries 25,000 to 35,000 clones, 70% to 85% recorded once. The sequencing sample was made of peripheral blood. The receptors shown here come from a man aged 80 or over with active or convalescent COVID-19. Both conserved end residues are part of each CDR3. The D gene is left open where the match is weak. Clone size, where shown, is once, few, many, or a class for clones that have expanded.

>-|TRBV6-1|TRBD1|TRBJ1-2
CASNEGGRYGYTF
TGTGCCAGCAATGAAGGGGGCAGGTATGGCTACACCTTC
>-|TRBV19|TRBD1|TRBJ2-2
CASSKGQTNTGELFF
TGTGCCAGTAGTAAGGGACAGACAAACACCGGGGAGCTGTTTTTT
>-|TRBV12-3/TRBV12-4|-|TRBJ2-3
CASSPATDTQYF
TGTGCCAGCAGTCCCGCTACGGATACGCAGTATTTT
>once|TRBV6-6|-|TRBJ2-3
CASSYGGSTDTQYF
TGTGCCAGCAGTTATGGAGGGTCCACAGATACGCAGTATTTT
>-|TRBV18|-|TRBJ1-2
CASSPPLIANYGYTF
TGTGCCAGCTCACCACCGTTAATTGCTAACTATGGCTACACCTTC
>-|TRBV7-2|-|TRBJ1-2
CASSISRVHYGYTF
TGTGCCAGCAGCATTAGCAGGGTGCACTATGGCTACACCTTC
>-|TRBV5-6|-|TRBJ1-2
CASSLNPREWIGGYTF
TGTGCCAGCAGCTTAAATCCGCGGGAATGGATCGGGGGCTACACCTTC
>-|TRBV5-1|-|TRBJ2-5
CASSLSGTKQETQYF
TGCGCCAGCAGCTTGTCTGGGACAAAACAAGAGACCCAGTACTTC
>-|TRBV4-1|-|TRBJ1-2
CASSQDGDRNYGYTF
TGCGCCAGCAGCCAAGACGGCGACAGGAACTATGGCTACACCTTC
>-|TRBV24-1|-|TRBJ1-5
CATSEGPDQGHQPQHF
TGTGCCACCAGTGAGGGTCCTGACCAGGGGCATCAGCCCCAGCATTTT
>-|TRBV18|-|TRBJ1-2
CASSLSREMGYGYTF
TGTGCCAGCTCACTAAGCCGGGAGATGGGCTATGGCTACACCTTC
>-|TRBV11-3|-|TRBJ2-1
CASSLPGQYNEQFF
TGTGCCAGCAGCTTACCAGGACAGTACAATGAGCAGTTCTTC
>-|TRBV27|-|TRBJ2-3
CASSLRTSYTQYF
TGTGCCAGCAGTTTACGGACTTCTTATACGCAGTATTTT
>-|TRBV7-2|-|TRBJ1-2
CASSPAMRGVGTGYTF
TGTGCCAGCAGCCCCGCCATGCGGGGCGTTGGGACGGGCTACACCTTC
>-|TRBV7-3|TRBD1|TRBJ1-2
CASSPETGPNYGYTF
TGTGCCAGCAGCCCGGAGACAGGGCCTAACTATGGCTACACCTTC
>-|TRBV27|TRBD1|TRBJ1-4
CASSGGDRGISNEKLFF
TGTGCCAGCAGTGGGGGGGACAGGGGCATATCTAATGAAAAACTGTTTTTT
>-|TRBV10-3|-|TRBJ2-7
CAISESRGGHRQYF
TGTGCCATCAGTGAGTCTAGGGGGGGACACCGCCAGTACTTC
>once|TRBV5-1|TRBD2|TRBJ2-1
CASSSGGTNSYNEQFF
TGCGCCAGCAGCTCGGGAGGGACAAACTCCTACAATGAGCAGTTCTTC
>-|TRBV19|-|TRBJ1-1
CASSMGQAAAEAFF
TGTGCCAGTAGTATGGGACAAGCGGCCGCTGAAGCTTTCTTT
>-|TRBV5-5|TRBD1|TRBJ2-2
CASRWDRGAGELFF
TGTGCCAGCAGGTGGGACAGGGGGGCCGGGGAGCTGTTTTTT
>-|TRBV4-1|-|TRBJ2-1
CASSQGPGGDSYNEQFF
TGCGCCAGCAGCCAAGGGCCTGGCGGGGACTCCTACAATGAGCAGTTCTTC
>-|TRBV3-1/TRBV3-2|TRBD1|TRBJ1-2
CASSQGAQGARGYTF
TGTGCCAGCAGCCAAGGGGCCCAGGGGGCGCGTGGCTACACCTTC
>-|TRBV6-5|TRBD1|TRBJ1-5
CASSRQGREPQHF
TGTGCCAGCAGCCGACAGGGCAGGGAGCCCCAGCATTTT
>-|TRBV15|-|TRBJ2-5
CATSSQSPGSGETQYF
TGTGCCACCAGCTCCCAGAGTCCGGGGTCGGGAGAGACCCAGTACTTC
>-|TRBV11-2|-|TRBJ1-2
CASSLGASGCTF
TGTGCCAGCAGCTTAGGCGCGTCAGGCTGCACCTTC
>once|TRBV27|-|TRBJ2-2
CASSLYTGELFF
TGTGCCAGCAGTCTTTACACCGGGGAGCTGTTTTTT
>few|TRBV6-6|-|TRBJ1-5
CASSFNGDQPQHF
TGTGCCAGCAGTTTTAACGGGGATCAGCCCCAGCATTTT